These 6 T cell receptor beta chains came from one sample sequenced in a study of PD-1 blockade in classical Hodgkin lymphoma. Each of the patients experienced relapse following autologous stem cell transplantation, and their brentuximab vedotin exposure differed. Sequencing used immunoSEQ multiplex PCR; TCRdb keeps in-frame clones, though not all of them. The sample has about 90,000 clones; 80% to 95% are singletons. The material sequenced was peripheral blood mononuclear cells (PBMCs), taken before the second cycle of nivolumab. These receptors all come from a human donor with classical Hodgkin lymphoma.

This chain connects TRBV5-1 to TRBJ2-1, with 13 bases aligning to TRBD2. Losses at the gene ends were 0 bases for V and 7 bases for J; bases not matched to a gene: 7. The CDR3 totals 17 residues. Germline lookup yields CDR1 SGHRS and CDR2 YFSETQ. CDR3 nucleotides: TGCGCCAGCAGCTTGGAGGAGGGACTAGCGGGAACGAATGAGCAGTTCTTC. It encodes CASSLEEGLAGTNEQFF. Based on the CDR3 plus reference TRBV5-1 and TRBJ2-1, the full variable domain is KAGVTQTPRYLIKTRGQQVTLSCSPISGHRSVSWYQQTPGQGLQFLFEYFSETQRNKGNFPGRFSGRQFSNSRSEMNVSTLELGDSALYLCASSLEEGLAGTNEQFFGPGTRLTVL.

A single count supports this clone. The chain has TRBV5-1 and TRBJ2-6, with D hard to call. From germline, CDR1 is SGHRS and CDR2 YFSETQ. The CDR3 is 15 amino acids. V lost 3 bases, J lost 1 base, and 8 bases lay in between. For the CDR3, the DNA is TGCGCCAGCAGCTCCCTCCGGTCTGGGGCCAACGTCCTGACTTTC. Residues: CASSSLRSGANVLTF.

The V call is TRBV27, the J call TRBJ2-7; weak D call: TRBD2 (6 bases). The V end was cut by 10 bases, the J end by 7 bases, with 20 bases between. CDR3 size: 13 residues. The V gene's germline CDR1 is MNHEY and CDR2 SMNVEV (reference sequence). The CDR3 DNA reads as TGTGCCACCACCGCGACTAGTTCAGGGGAGCAGTACTTC. It codes for CATTATSSGEQYF.

The V call is TRBV28, the J call TRBJ2-5; D may correspond to TRBD1 or TRBD2 (6 bases each). The CDR3 consists of 15 residues. In germline, CDR1 is MDHEN, CDR2 SYDVKM. V lost 5 bases and J 2 bases, leaving 15 bases between the germline ends. The CDR3 reads CASSGGPGLQETQYF. CDR3 DNA: TGTGCCAGCAGTGGGGGCCCGGGACTTCAAGAGACCCAGTACTTC.

This clone was counted a few times. The chain has TRBV28 and TRBJ1-1; perhaps TRBD1 as D (6 bases). This CDR3 is 13 amino acids long. Trimming removed 2 bases at V and 8 bases at J, with 12 bases between. Germline loops: CDR1 MDHEN, CDR2 SYDVKM. The CDR3 sequence is CASSLNSGAEAFF. The CDR3 DNA is TGTGCCAGCAGTTTAAATTCGGGGGCAGAAGCTTTCTTT.

The V call is TRBV19, the J call TRBJ2-7; unclear D gene. V gave up 5 bases and J gave up 1 base, with 6 bases separating them. CDR1 and CDR2 (germline): LNHDA, SQIVND (reference sequence). The CDR3 loop spans 12 amino acids. CDR3 in amino acids: CASSEGSYEQYF. The CDR3 nucleotides read TGTGCCAGTAGTGAAGGGTCCTACGAGCAGTACTTC.